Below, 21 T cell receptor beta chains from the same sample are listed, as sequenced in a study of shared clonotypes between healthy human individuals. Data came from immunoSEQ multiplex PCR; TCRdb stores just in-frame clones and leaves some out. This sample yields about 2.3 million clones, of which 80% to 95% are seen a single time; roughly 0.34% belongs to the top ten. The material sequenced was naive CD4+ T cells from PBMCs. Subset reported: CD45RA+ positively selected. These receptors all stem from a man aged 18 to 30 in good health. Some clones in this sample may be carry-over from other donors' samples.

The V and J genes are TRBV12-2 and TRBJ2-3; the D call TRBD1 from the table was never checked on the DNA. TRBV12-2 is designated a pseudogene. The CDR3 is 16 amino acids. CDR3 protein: CASRSGQGLLTDTQYF. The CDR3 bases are TGTGCAAGTCGCTCGGGACAGGGACTACTCACAGATACGCAGTATTTT.

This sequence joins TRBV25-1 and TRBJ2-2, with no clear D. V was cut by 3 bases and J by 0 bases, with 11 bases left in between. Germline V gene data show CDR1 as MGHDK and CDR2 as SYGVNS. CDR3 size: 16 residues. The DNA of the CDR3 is TGTGCCAGCAGTGATATACACCAAACGAACACCGGGGAGCTGTTTTTT. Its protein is CASSDIHQTNTGELFF.

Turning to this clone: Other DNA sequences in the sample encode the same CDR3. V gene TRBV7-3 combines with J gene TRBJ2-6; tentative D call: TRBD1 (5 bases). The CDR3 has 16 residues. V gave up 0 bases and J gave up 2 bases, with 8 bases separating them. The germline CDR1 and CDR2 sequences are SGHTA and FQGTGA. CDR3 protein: CASSLTAGTGANVLTF. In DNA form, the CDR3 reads TGTGCCAGCAGCTTAACAGCAGGGACTGGGGCCAACGTCCTGACTTTC. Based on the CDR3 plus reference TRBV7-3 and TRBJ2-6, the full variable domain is GAGVSQTPSNKVTEKGKYVELRCDPISGHTALYWYRQSLGQGPEFLIYFQGTGAADDSGLPNDRFFAVRPEGSVSTLKIQRTERGDSAVYLCASSLTAGTGANVLTFGAGSRLTVL.

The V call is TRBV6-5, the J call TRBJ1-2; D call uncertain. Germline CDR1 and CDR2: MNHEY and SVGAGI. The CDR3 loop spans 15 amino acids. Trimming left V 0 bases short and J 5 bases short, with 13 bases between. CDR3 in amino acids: CASSYSNPGSYGYTF. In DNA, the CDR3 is TGTGCCAGCAGTTACTCGAACCCCGGTAGTTATGGCTACACCTTC.

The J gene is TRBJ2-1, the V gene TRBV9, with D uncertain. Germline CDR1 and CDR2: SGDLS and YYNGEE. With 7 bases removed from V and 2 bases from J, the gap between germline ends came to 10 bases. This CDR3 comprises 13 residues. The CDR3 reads CASGVGTYNEQFF. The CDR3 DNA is TGTGCCAGCGGAGTGGGGACCTACAATGAGCAGTTCTTC.

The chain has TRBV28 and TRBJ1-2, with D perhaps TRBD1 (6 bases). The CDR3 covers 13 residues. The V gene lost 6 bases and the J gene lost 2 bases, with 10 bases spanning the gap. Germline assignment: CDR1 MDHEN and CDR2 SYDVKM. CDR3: CASRQGGNYGYTF. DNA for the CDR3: TGTGCCAGCAGGCAAGGGGGAAACTATGGCTACACCTTC.

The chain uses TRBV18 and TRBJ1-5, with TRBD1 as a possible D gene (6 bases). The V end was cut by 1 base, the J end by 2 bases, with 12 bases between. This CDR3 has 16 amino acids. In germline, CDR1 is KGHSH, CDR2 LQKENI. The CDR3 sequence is CASSPRNREGNQPQHF. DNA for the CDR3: TGTGCCAGCTCACCACGGAACAGGGAGGGCAATCAGCCCCAGCATTTT.

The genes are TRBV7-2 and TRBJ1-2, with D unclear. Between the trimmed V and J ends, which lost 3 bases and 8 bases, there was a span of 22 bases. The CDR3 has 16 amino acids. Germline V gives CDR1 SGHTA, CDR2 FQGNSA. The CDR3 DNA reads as TGTGCCAGCAGCTTTGAGTCGGCAGGCCTTGCAACAGGCTACACCTTC. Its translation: CASSFESAGLATGYTF.

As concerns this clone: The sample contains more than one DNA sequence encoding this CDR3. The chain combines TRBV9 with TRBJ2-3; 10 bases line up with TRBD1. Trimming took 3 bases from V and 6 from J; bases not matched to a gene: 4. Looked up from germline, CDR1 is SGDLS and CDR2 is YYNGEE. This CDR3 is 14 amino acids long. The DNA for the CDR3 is TGTGCCAGCAGCGCAGACAGGGGGCCGGATACGCAGTATTTT. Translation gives CASSADRGPDTQYF.

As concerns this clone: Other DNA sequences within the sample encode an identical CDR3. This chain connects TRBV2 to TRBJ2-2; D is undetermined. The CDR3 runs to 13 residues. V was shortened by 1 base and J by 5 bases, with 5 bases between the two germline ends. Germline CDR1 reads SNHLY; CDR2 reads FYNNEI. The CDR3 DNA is TGTGCCAGCAGTGAAGAAGTGACCGGGGAGCTGTTTTTT. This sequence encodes CASSEEVTGELFF.

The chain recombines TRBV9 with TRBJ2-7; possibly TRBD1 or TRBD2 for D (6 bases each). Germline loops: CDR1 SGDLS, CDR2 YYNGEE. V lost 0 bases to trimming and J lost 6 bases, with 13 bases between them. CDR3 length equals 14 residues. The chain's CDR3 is CASSVAGASSEQYF. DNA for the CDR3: TGTGCCAGCAGCGTAGCGGGGGCGAGCTCCGAGCAGTACTTC.

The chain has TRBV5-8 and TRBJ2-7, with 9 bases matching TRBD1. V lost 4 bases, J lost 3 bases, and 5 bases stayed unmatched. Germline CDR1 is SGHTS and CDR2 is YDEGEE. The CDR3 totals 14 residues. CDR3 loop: CASSEDRGFYEQYF. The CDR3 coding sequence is TGTGCCAGCAGCGAGGACAGGGGTTTCTACGAGCAGTACTTC. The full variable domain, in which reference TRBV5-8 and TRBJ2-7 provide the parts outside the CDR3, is EAGVTQSPTHLIKTRGQQATLRCSPISGHTSVYWYQQALGLGLQFLLWYDEGEERNRGNFPPRFSGRQFPNYSSELNVNALELEDSALYLCASSEDRGFYEQYFGPGTRLTVT.

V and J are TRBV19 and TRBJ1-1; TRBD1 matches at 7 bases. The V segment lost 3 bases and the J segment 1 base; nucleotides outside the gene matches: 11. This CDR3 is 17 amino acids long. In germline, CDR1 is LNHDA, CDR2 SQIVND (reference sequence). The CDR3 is CASSITPSRTGNTEAFF. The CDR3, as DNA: TGTGCCAGTAGTATTACCCCCTCCCGGACAGGGAACACTGAAGCTTTCTTT. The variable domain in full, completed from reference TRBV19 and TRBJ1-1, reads DGGITQSPKYLFRKEGQNVTLSCEQNLNHDAMYWYRQDPGQGLRLIYYSQIVNDFQKGDIAEGYSVSREKKESFPLTVTSAQKNPTAFYLCASSITPSRTGNTEAFFGQGTRLTVV.

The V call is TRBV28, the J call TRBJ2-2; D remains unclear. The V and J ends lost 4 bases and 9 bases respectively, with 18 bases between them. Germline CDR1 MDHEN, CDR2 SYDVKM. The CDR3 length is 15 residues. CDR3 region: CASSSGPQRSRELFF. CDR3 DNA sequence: TGTGCCAGCAGTTCCGGGCCTCAGAGATCCCGGGAGCTGTTTTTT.

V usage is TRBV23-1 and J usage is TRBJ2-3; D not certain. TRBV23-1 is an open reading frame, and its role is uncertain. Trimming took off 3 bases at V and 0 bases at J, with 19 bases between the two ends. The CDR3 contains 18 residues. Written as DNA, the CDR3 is TGCGCCAGCAGTCATCACCCCCAACTCTTTCCTAGCACAGATACGCAGTATTTT. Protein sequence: CASSHHPQLFPSTDTQYF.

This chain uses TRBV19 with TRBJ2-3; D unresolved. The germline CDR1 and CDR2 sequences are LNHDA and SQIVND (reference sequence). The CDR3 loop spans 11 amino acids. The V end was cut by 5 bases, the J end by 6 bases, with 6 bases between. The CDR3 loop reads CASSHGDTQYF. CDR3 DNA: TGTGCCAGTAGTCACGGGGATACGCAGTATTTT.

In DNA, the CDR3 is TGTGCCAGCAGTGCTGAGCGTGAGACCCAGTACTTC. It translates to CASSAERETQYF. The chain is built from TRBV2 and TRBJ2-5; no reliable D call. CDR1 and CDR2 from the germline V gene are SNHLY and FYNNEI. There are 12 residues in the CDR3. V lost 4 bases and J 5 bases, leaving 8 bases between the germline ends.

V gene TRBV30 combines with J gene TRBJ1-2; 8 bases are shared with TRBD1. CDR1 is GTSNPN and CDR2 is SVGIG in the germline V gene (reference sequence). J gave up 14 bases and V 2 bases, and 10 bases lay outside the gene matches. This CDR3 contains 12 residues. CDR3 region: CAWSPGQGERTF. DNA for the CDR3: TGTGCCTGGAGTCCCGGACAGGGCGAGAGAACCTTC. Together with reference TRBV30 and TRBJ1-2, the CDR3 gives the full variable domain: SQTIHQWPATLVQPVGSPLSLECTVEGTSNPNLYWYRQAAGRGLQLLFYSVGIGQISSEVPQNLSASRPQDRQFILSSKKLLLSDSGFYLCAWSPGQGERTFGSGTRLTVV.

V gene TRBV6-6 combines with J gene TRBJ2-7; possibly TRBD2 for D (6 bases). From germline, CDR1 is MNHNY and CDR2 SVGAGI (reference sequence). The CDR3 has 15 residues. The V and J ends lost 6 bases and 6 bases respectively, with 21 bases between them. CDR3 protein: CASRSVAVGRAEQYF. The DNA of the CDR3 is TGTGCCAGCAGGTCTGTAGCGGTCGGAAGGGCCGAGCAGTACTTC.

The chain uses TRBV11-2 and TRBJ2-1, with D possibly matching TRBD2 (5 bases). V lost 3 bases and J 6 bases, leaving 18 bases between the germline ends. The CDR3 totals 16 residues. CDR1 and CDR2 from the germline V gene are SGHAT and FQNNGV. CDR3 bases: TGTGCCAGCAGCTTCGGACCGGGAAGGTCCGGCAATGAGCAGTTCTTC. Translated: CASSFGPGRSGNEQFF.

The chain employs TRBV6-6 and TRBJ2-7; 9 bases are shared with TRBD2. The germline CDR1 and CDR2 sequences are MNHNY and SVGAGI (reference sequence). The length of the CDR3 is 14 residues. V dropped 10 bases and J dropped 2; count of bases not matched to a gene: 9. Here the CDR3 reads CATAGASGTYEQYF. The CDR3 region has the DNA TGTGCCACCGCAGGAGCTAGCGGGACCTACGAGCAGTACTTC.